The 15 T cell receptor beta chains presented below share a single source sample, sequenced in a study of control samples from healthy donors and cancer patients. Method: immunoSEQ multiplex PCR; TCRdb's copy keeps in-frame clones and lacks some. The data contain about 82,000 clones, around 94% of them singletons. The sample taken for sequencing was blood. These receptors all come from a woman younger than 35 in good health.

V gene TRBV2 combines with J gene TRBJ2-7; 9 bases are shared with TRBD2. V trimming: 4 bases; J trimming: 5 bases; junction bases outside the gene matches: 12. The CDR3 contains 16 residues. CDR1 is SNHLY and CDR2 is FYNNEI in the germline V gene. The CDR3 DNA reads as TGTGCCAGCAGTGGGTTCGGTAGCGGGAGCTTCGACGAGCAGTACTTC. Its protein is CASSGFGSGSFDEQYF. The full variable domain, rest sourced from reference TRBV2 and TRBJ2-7, is EPEVTQTPSHQVTQMGQEVILRCVPISNHLYFYWYRQILGQKVEFLVSFYNNEISEKSEIFDDQFSVERPDGSNFTLKIRSTKLEDSAMYFCASSGFGSGSFDEQYFGPGTRLTVT.

The gene calls are TRBV3-1 (or the pseudogene TRBV3-2) and TRBJ1-1; possible D gene TRBD1, 6 bases. Germline-derived CDR1 and CDR2 are LGHDT and YNNKEL (reference sequence). V was pared by 3 bases and J by 5 bases, with 10 bases between. This CDR3 region has 13 residues. The CDR3 sequence is CASSQGARTEAFF. The CDR3 coding sequence is TGTGCCAGCAGCCAGGGGGCAAGGACTGAAGCTTTCTTT.

The chain is built from TRBV3-1 (or the pseudogene TRBV3-2) and TRBJ1-5; D unclear. This CDR3 contains 13 residues. V lost 8 bases to trimming and J lost 7 bases, with 15 bases between them. CDR1 and CDR2 from the germline V gene are LGHDT and YNNKEL (reference sequence). The CDR3 loop reads CASSHLLGQPQHF. DNA for the CDR3: TGTGCCAGCTCGCATCTCCTGGGACAGCCCCAGCATTTT.

This chain connects TRBV24-1 to TRBJ1-1; tentative D call: TRBD1 (6 bases). The CDR3 runs to 14 residues. The V gene's germline CDR1 is KGHDR and CDR2 SFDVKD. The germline V and J ends were trimmed by 3 bases and 11 bases, with 18 bases remaining between them. The CDR3: CATSDTPAGAGAFF. In DNA form, the CDR3 reads TGTGCCACCAGTGATACTCCGGCGGGGGCCGGGGCTTTCTTT.

This rearrangement joins TRBV2 to TRBJ2-2, with D possibly TRBD2 on 5 matching bases. From germline, CDR1 is SNHLY and CDR2 FYNNEI. V dropped 7 bases and J dropped 5 bases, with 5 bases sitting between them. This CDR3 region has 11 residues. CDR3 coding DNA: TGTGCCAGCACGGGGACCGGGGAGCTGTTTTTT. This codes for CASTGTGELFF.

The chain combines TRBV6-1 with TRBJ2-1; D not certain. This CDR3 has 15 residues. CDR1 and CDR2 (germline): MNHNS, SASEGT. Trimming removed 3 bases from V and 5 bases from J, with 14 bases in between. Written as DNA, the CDR3 is TGTGCCAGCAGTGATCAACCAAACTTAAACAATGAGCAGTTCTTC. As protein: CASSDQPNLNNEQFF.

J is TRBJ2-2 and V is TRBV5-1; weak D call: TRBD1 (5 bases). Germline V gene data show CDR1 as SGHRS and CDR2 as YFSETQ. The CDR3 spans 14 residues. V was clipped by 2 bases and J by 6 bases, with 11 bases between them. The CDR3 loop reads CASSFPLGAGELFF. Here the CDR3 DNA reads TGCGCCAGCAGCTTTCCCTTAGGGGCCGGGGAGCTGTTTTTT.

The chain carries TRBV6-5 and TRBJ1-2; TRBD1 agrees at 9 bases. V dropped 2 bases and J dropped 3; count of bases not matched to a gene: 4. This CDR3 has 15 residues. Germline V gene lookup returns CDR1 MNHEY and CDR2 SVGAGI. The CDR3 DNA reads TGTGCCAGCAGTTACGCGGGACAGGGCGACTATGGCTACACCTTC. As protein: CASSYAGQGDYGYTF.

This chain uses TRBV27 with TRBJ2-5; TRBD2 aligns across 7 bases. The length of the CDR3 is 15 residues. The V and J ends lost 3 bases and 5 bases, in that order; junction bases with no gene match: 9. Per germline, CDR1 MNHEY and CDR2 SMNVEV (reference sequence). DNA for the CDR3: TGTGCCAGCAGTTTGTCCTGGGGAGGGGTGGAGACCCAGTACTTC. Translating it yields CASSLSWGGVETQYF.

This chain connects TRBV27 to TRBJ1-2; 9 nucleotides align to TRBD1. This CDR3 is 16 amino acids long. Trimming took 6 bases from V and 5 from J; bases not matched to a gene: 13. CDR1 is MNHEY and CDR2 is SMNVEV in the germline V gene (reference sequence). In DNA, the CDR3 is TGTGCCAGCAGGAAACAGGGGGCCCAACTAATATATGGCTACACCTTC. The encoded protein is CASRKQGAQLIYGYTF.

V gene TRBV3-1 (or the pseudogene TRBV3-2) combines with J gene TRBJ1-2; D remains unclear. CDR3 length: 15 amino acids. Per germline, CDR1 LGHDT and CDR2 YNNKEL (reference sequence). Trimming removed 3 bases from V and 0 bases from J, with 11 bases in between. CDR3 protein: CASSQSQPTNYGYTF. The CDR3 coding sequence is TGTGCCAGCAGCCAGTCGCAGCCCACTAACTATGGCTACACCTTC.

V is TRBV6-4 and J is TRBJ1-1; no firm D call. Germline CDR1 and CDR2: MRHNA and SNTAGT. This CDR3 comprises 14 residues. V was cut by 3 bases and J by 1 base, with 9 bases left in between. CDR3 amino acids: CASSEASGNTEAFF. In DNA form, the CDR3 reads TGTGCCAGCAGTGAAGCCTCAGGGAACACTGAAGCTTTCTTT.

The chain uses TRBV13 and TRBJ1-4; 11 nucleotides align to TRBD1. J lost 8 bases, V lost 4 bases, and 6 bases had no gene match. CDR3 length: 15 residues. Germline V gene sequence: CDR1 PRHDT, CDR2 FYEKMQ (reference sequence). The CDR3 sequence: CASSWWTGGEEKLFF. The CDR3 nucleotides are TGTGCCAGCAGCTGGTGGACAGGGGGCGAGGAAAAACTGTTTTTT.

J is TRBJ2-2 and V is TRBV5-1; no clear D. CDR1 SGHRS and CDR2 YFSETQ come from the germline V gene. The CDR3 has 13 residues. The V gene lost 3 bases and the J gene lost 0 bases, with 3 bases spanning the gap. The CDR3, as DNA: TGCGCCAGCAGCTCTACGAACACCGGGGAGCTGTTTTTT. Protein sequence: CASSSTNTGELFF.

This chain joins TRBV19 and TRBJ1-2, with D tentatively TRBD1 (6 bases). Germline lookup yields CDR1 LNHDA and CDR2 SQIVND (reference sequence). V was cut by 3 bases and J by 5 bases, with 13 bases left in between. The CDR3 extends over 14 amino acids. The CDR3 sequence is CASSIQGLRYGYTF. The DNA of the CDR3 is TGTGCCAGTAGTATCCAGGGGTTGAGATATGGCTACACCTTC.